This is a list of T cell receptor beta chains from one sample in a study of Graves' ophthalmopathy and Graves' hyperthyroidism. TCRdb re-analysed the multiplex PCR reads in MiXCR, keeping a single row per CDR3 protein. The data show 400,000 or so distinct CDR3 sequences, 15% seen once. The material sequenced was peripheral blood. These receptors originate from a woman younger than 30 with stable Graves' hyperthyroidism. The CDR3 runs from the conserved cysteine through the conserved F or W.

V gene	J gene	CDR3 protein
TRBV19	TRBJ2-2	CASSIPIGGDTGELFF
TRBV2	TRBJ2-7	CASAGLAGPSYEQYF
TRBV20-1	TRBJ2-5	CSAEPTGLETQYF
TRBV20-1	TRBJ1-5	CSASGQAISNQPQHF
TRBV20-1	TRBJ2-5	CSARGGGPWETQYF
TRBV27	TRBJ1-2	CASRPFDLSHGYTF
TRBV15	TRBJ1-2	CATSRGTDYGYTF
TRBV3-1	TRBJ1-2	CASSQDLPGGYNYGYTF
TRBV2	TRBJ2-5	CASSDIAETQYF
TRBV27	TRBJ1-6	CASSPKTGSNSPLHF
TRBV9	TRBJ2-7	CASSVTGDSYEQYF
TRBV6-1	TRBJ1-3	CASSEGSGRGAGNTIYF
TRBV12-3/TRBV12-4	TRBJ1-1	CASSLRGADTEAFF
TRBV5-1	TRBJ2-7	CASSGTSSYEQYF
TRBV19	TRBJ1-1	CASSIYPDAVNTEAFF
TRBV5-1	TRBJ1-5	CASSSGGNQPQHF
TRBV24-1	TRBJ1-1	CATSDPNTEAFF
TRBV18	TRBJ2-7	CASSPYQGTVDYEQYF
TRBV11-2	TRBJ1-1	CASTPYFAGAEAFF
TRBV7-2	TRBJ1-1	CASNLGESEAFF
TRBV7-2	TRBJ2-5	CASSFNGMGTQYF
TRBV12-3/TRBV12-4	TRBJ2-7	CASSFLQGDEQYF
TRBV7-3	TRBJ2-2	CASSLGTNTGELFF
TRBV12-3/TRBV12-4	TRBJ1-3	CASNQRGGSWNTIYF
TRBV7-2	TRBJ2-7	CASSGRGEQYF
TRBV6-5	TRBJ2-5	CASSYPLAGGEETQYF
TRBV12-3/TRBV12-4	TRBJ2-5	CASSDAGLQETQYF
TRBV9	TRBJ1-1	CASSVEEGFGLTEAFF
TRBV19	TRBJ1-5	CASSPQGSQPQHF
TRBV12-3/TRBV12-4	TRBJ1-1	CASSLPGFGAEAFF
TRBV15	TRBJ2-5	CATSRVKRETQYF
TRBV13	TRBJ2-5	CASMVGRQETQYF
TRBV11-1	TRBJ2-7	CASSKQGSYEQYF
TRBV12-3/TRBV12-4	TRBJ1-5	CASSLGQYHQPQHF
TRBV15	TRBJ2-5	CATSRDGGAIGETQYF
TRBV6-1	TRBJ2-5	CASSEAGGASPQETQYF
TRBV6-2/TRBV6-3	TRBJ1-2	CASSYLYGQGGGGGYTF
TRBV12-5	TRBJ1-1	CASRRVLQTGEAFF
TRBV11-3	TRBJ2-7	CASSLQDRADDEQYF
TRBV11-1	TRBJ1-1	CASSRLSLLNTEAFF
TRBV3-1	TRBJ1-2	CASSQADRYYGYTF
TRBV6-2/TRBV6-3	TRBJ1-1	CATLNGGARDTEAFF
TRBV19	TRBJ1-2	CASSIGPSSGYTF
TRBV6-1	TRBJ2-7	CASSEEAGRHYEQYF
TRBV29-1	TRBJ1-1	CSVRTGVHTEAFF
TRBV2	TRBJ1-1	CASSGFLDHSEAFF
TRBV5-1	TRBJ2-2	CASSLPQGALDPGELFF
TRBV12-3/TRBV12-4	TRBJ2-5	CASSLQGQGTQYF
TRBV7-2	TRBJ2-5	CASSTGQGRETQYF
TRBV12-3/TRBV12-4	TRBJ2-2	CASRPKRGDPKDTGELFF
TRBV29-1	TRBJ2-7	CSGGTSAYEQYF
TRBV2	TRBJ2-7	CASRKVGGQREQYF
TRBV7-2	TRBJ2-7	CASSPAGEQYF